These 25 T cell receptor beta chains originate from one sample sequenced in a study of cytomegalovirus exposure and HLA in healthy donors. Primers included in the PCR were 60 Vbeta and 13 Jbeta primers. Some clones are missing from TCRdb's copy, which holds only in-frame ones; the method was immunoSEQ multiplex PCR. The table includes 110,000 or so clones, around 74% detected once. The sequencing input was PBMCs. Receptors originate from a man aged 35-49 years in good health and CMV-seronegative.

The chain has TRBV27 and TRBJ2-1, with 7 bases identical to TRBD2. This CDR3 is built from 16 residues. Unmatched junction bases numbered 9, after V lost 5 bases and J lost 2 bases. Germline V gives CDR1 MNHEY, CDR2 SMNVEV (reference sequence). CDR3: CASSPLAVPPYNEQFF. As DNA, the CDR3 is TGTGCCAGCAGTCCCCTAGCGGTCCCTCCCTACAATGAGCAGTTCTTC.

The rearrangement joins TRBV6-1 to TRBJ1-2, with D tentatively TRBD1 (6 bases). CDR3 length: 11 residues. V lost 6 bases, J lost 7 bases, and 9 bases lay in between. CDR1 and CDR2 (germline): MNHNS, SASEGT. Written as DNA, the CDR3 is TGTGCCAGCAGCCAGGGGCCTGGCTACACCTTC. Translation gives CASSQGPGYTF.

This chain links TRBV7-8 with TRBJ2-7, with D tentatively TRBD2 (6 bases). Germline V gives CDR1 SGHVS, CDR2 FQNEAQ. The V end was cut by 0 bases, the J end by 0 bases, with 12 bases between. The length of the CDR3 is 16 residues. CDR3 sequence (DNA): TGTGCCAGCAGCTTAGCGGAGGGGTCCAGCTCCTACGAGCAGTACTTC. It is translated as CASSLAEGSSSYEQYF.

This clone was seen a few times. V and J are TRBV7-6 and TRBJ1-2; D not certain. Germline V lookup: CDR1 SGHVS, CDR2 FNYEAQ. This CDR3 has 15 residues. V was clipped by 1 base and J by 8 bases, with 17 bases between them. This CDR3 reads CASSLVMDGVLGYTF. In DNA form, the CDR3 reads TGTGCCAGCAGCTTAGTGATGGACGGGGTCTTGGGCTACACCTTC.

Written as DNA, the CDR3 is TGTGCCAGCAGCTTTGAGGGGGCAATACCGGCCTACGAGCAGTACTTC. Protein: CASSFEGAIPAYEQYF. The rearrangement links TRBV7-2 to TRBJ2-5; TRBD1 matches 7 bases. The J call is doubtful: the DNA matches TRBJ2-7 better. The CDR3 has 16 amino acids. Germline CDR1 and CDR2: SGHTA and FQGNSA.

This clone was counted between two and nine times. The chain carries TRBV28 and TRBJ2-4; D may be TRBD2 (5 bases). This CDR3 is built from 15 residues. Germline V gene sequence: CDR1 MDHEN, CDR2 SYDVKM. The V and J ends lost 8 bases and 7 bases respectively, with 21 bases between them. In DNA, the CDR3 is TGTGCCAGCGCCGAGGTCGGGGTGGGAGAGAACATTCAGTACTTC. It yields the protein CASAEVGVGENIQYF.

The J gene is TRBJ1-2, the V gene TRBV28, with TRBD1 as a possible D gene (5 bases). Trimming took 6 bases from V and 6 from J, leaving 14 bases between them. The CDR3 loop spans 13 amino acids. CDR1 and CDR2 from the germline V gene are MDHEN and SYDVKM. The CDR3 here is CASSRGTWNGYTF. CDR3 bases: TGTGCCAGCAGCCGGGGGACCTGGAATGGCTACACCTTC.

This chain links TRBV6-6 with TRBJ2-7; TRBD2 matches 9 bases. Trimming at V came to 4 bases and at J to 7 bases, leaving 11 bases not matched to a gene. The CDR3 extends over 15 amino acids. The V gene's germline CDR1 is MNHNY and CDR2 SVGAGI (reference sequence). The CDR3: CASSSQGPGLAEQYF. The CDR3 DNA follows: TGTGCCAGCAGTTCACAGGGGCCGGGACTAGCAGAGCAGTACTTC.

The V call is TRBV10-1, the J call TRBJ2-5; D might be TRBD2 (5 bases). The CDR3 loop spans 15 amino acids. Germline V gives CDR1 WNHNN, CDR2 SYGVQD (reference sequence). V shed 3 bases and J shed 4 bases, with 15 bases lying between them. CDR3 in amino acids: CASSESGDAGETQYF. The CDR3 region has the DNA TGCGCCAGCAGTGAATCTGGAGACGCGGGAGAGACCCAGTACTTC.

The chain recombines TRBV28 with TRBJ2-7, with 7 nucleotides matching TRBD1. V shed 8 bases and J 5 bases; nucleotides not matched to a gene: 12. Germline V gene lookup returns CDR1 MDHEN and CDR2 SYDVKM. The length of the CDR3 is 14 residues. This CDR3 reads CASSEQGLGDEQYF. The CDR3 DNA reads TGTGCCAGCTCAGAACAGGGGCTTGGGGACGAGCAGTACTTC.

The rearrangement links TRBV6-1 to TRBJ2-1, with 10 nucleotides matching TRBD2. Unmatched junction bases numbered 9, after V lost 4 bases and J lost 6 bases. The CDR3 totals 16 residues. Looked up from germline, CDR1 is MNHNS and CDR2 is SASEGT. CDR3: CASSAISGRRTNEQFF. The CDR3 nucleotides read TGTGCCAGCAGTGCGATTAGCGGGAGGCGGACCAATGAGCAGTTCTTC.

A few counts support this clone. Other nucleotide sequences from this sample produce the same CDR3. The chain has TRBV4-3 and TRBJ1-6; D uncertain. The CDR3 covers 16 residues. V lost 0 bases and J 3 bases, leaving 9 bases between the germline ends. In germline, CDR1 is LGHNA, CDR2 YSLEER. The CDR3 here is CASSQDRGNYNSPLHF. The DNA of the CDR3 is TGCGCCAGCAGCCAAGATCGAGGAAACTATAATTCACCCCTCCACTTT.

This clone is large in the sample. The sample has other DNA sequences that encode this CDR3 too. The chain recombines TRBV29-1 with TRBJ2-2, with 9 bases matching TRBD1. Germline lookup yields CDR1 SQVTM and CDR2 ANQGSEA. V was clipped by 4 bases and J by 6 bases; unmatched bases: 12. CDR3 length: 16 residues. The chain's CDR3 is CSVGDPGQGSAGELFF. CDR3 coding DNA: TGCAGCGTTGGGGATCCGGGACAGGGCTCCGCCGGGGAGCTGTTTTTT.

The rearrangement uses TRBV27 and TRBJ2-1; 10 bases match TRBD2. V was pared by 5 bases and J by 4 bases, with 8 bases of the junction left unmatched. Germline V gene data show CDR1 as MNHEY and CDR2 as SMNVEV (reference sequence). CDR3 size: 16 residues. CDR3 nucleotide sequence: TGTGCCAGCAGTACCCTAGCGGGAGCGGCGTACAATGAGCAGTTCTTC. This sequence encodes CASSTLAGAAYNEQFF.

The DNA for the CDR3 is TGTGCCAGCAGCGGGGTAGCGGGAGGGCCGTTATATGAGCAGTTCTTC. It codes for CASSGVAGGPLYEQFF. The chain combines TRBV5-4 with TRBJ2-1, with 11 bases fitting TRBD2. The V gene's germline CDR1 is SGHNT and CDR2 YYREEE (reference sequence). The length of the CDR3 is 16 residues. V was pared by 4 bases and J by 8 bases, with 11 bases of the junction left unmatched.

The chain carries TRBV5-4 and TRBJ1-1; D gene uncertain. The V and J ends lost 5 bases and 0 bases respectively, with 8 bases between them. The CDR3 is made up of 13 amino acids. Germline lookup yields CDR1 SGHNT and CDR2 YYREEE (reference sequence). CDR3 sequence: CASRGTVNTEAFF. The CDR3, as DNA: TGTGCCAGCAGAGGCACAGTGAACACTGAAGCTTTCTTT.

This clone has a handful of counts. V is TRBV7-2 and J is TRBJ1-2; 9 nucleotides agree with TRBD1. Trimming cost V 6 bases and J 4 bases; bases outside gene matches: 6. This CDR3 has 14 residues. In germline, CDR1 is SGHTA, CDR2 FQGNSA. In DNA, the CDR3 is TGTGCCAGCAGGGGGGACAGGGAGGGCTATGGCTACACCTTC. Its translation: CASRGDREGYGYTF.

The chain joins TRBV2 to TRBJ1-2; the match to TRBD1 covers 11 bases. The CDR3 spans 15 residues. Per the germline V gene, CDR1 is SNHLY and CDR2 is FYNNEI. J was trimmed by 4 bases and V by 3 bases; bases with no gene match: 4. The CDR3 loop reads CASSEWTGGAYGYTF. CDR3 bases: TGTGCCAGCAGTGAGTGGACAGGGGGCGCCTATGGCTACACCTTC.

J is TRBJ1-2 and V is TRBV19, with a weak D call TRBD1 (6 bases). This CDR3 comprises 15 residues. V gave up 4 bases and J gave up 8 bases, with 20 bases separating them. The germline CDR1 and CDR2 sequences are LNHDA and SQIVND (reference sequence). The CDR3: CASSTAGTFLRGYTF. The CDR3 DNA sequence: TGTGCCAGTAGTACAGCCGGGACATTCCTTAGGGGCTACACCTTC.

The chain links TRBV27 to TRBJ1-5, with TRBD1 matching over 8 bases. V lost 5 bases and J lost 9; bases outside the gene matches: 9. Germline CDR1 reads MNHEY; CDR2 reads SMNVEV (reference sequence). The CDR3 extends over 14 amino acids. Here the CDR3 reads CASSLRGPEWPQHF. In DNA, the CDR3 is TGTGCCAGCAGTCTCAGGGGGCCGGAGTGGCCCCAGCATTTT.

V is TRBV10-2 and J is TRBJ2-7, with 9 positions matching TRBD2. Germline V gives CDR1 WSHSY, CDR2 SAAADI. V lost 6 bases, J lost 0 bases, and 0 bases stayed unmatched. This CDR3 has 13 residues. The CDR3 region has the DNA TGCGCCAGCAGGACTAGCGGCTCCTACGAGCAGTACTTC. Its protein product is CASRTSGSYEQYF.

The chain combines TRBV5-4 with TRBJ1-2; no reliable D call. The germline gives CDR1 SGHNT, CDR2 YYREEE (reference sequence). The germline V and J ends were trimmed by 1 base and 4 bases, with 14 bases remaining between them. The CDR3 spans 15 residues. This CDR3 is CASSLFGVLSYGYTF. The DNA of the CDR3 is TGTGCCAGCAGCTTGTTCGGGGTATTGAGCTATGGCTACACCTTC.

The chain uses TRBV27 and TRBJ2-3, with D perhaps TRBD2 (6 bases). The CDR3 is 14 residues long. Germline V gene sequence: CDR1 MNHEY, CDR2 SMNVEV (reference sequence). V lost 7 bases, J lost 6 bases, and 17 bases lay in between. The CDR3 region is CASMWAGSPDTQYF. The CDR3 DNA follows: TGTGCCAGCATGTGGGCGGGGTCCCCGGATACGCAGTATTTT.

This rearrangement joins TRBV7-8 to TRBJ2-1; D gene ambiguous. The V and J ends lost 0 bases and 9 bases respectively, with 6 bases between them. The CDR3 consists of 12 residues. The germline CDR1 and CDR2 sequences are SGHVS and FQNEAQ. CDR3 protein: CASSLATVEQFF. CDR3 in DNA: TGTGCCAGCAGCTTAGCGACTGTTGAGCAGTTCTTC.

The chain recombines TRBV4-3 with TRBJ1-2; D is ambiguous. Germline CDR1 and CDR2: LGHNA and YSLEER. V lost 0 bases to trimming and J lost 4 bases, with 12 bases between them. CDR3 length equals 15 residues. CDR3 nucleotide sequence: TGCGCCAGCAGCCAAGATGTAGCAGTCTCCTATGGCTACACCTTC. It is translated as CASSQDVAVSYGYTF.